The rows below give T cell receptor beta chains drawn from one sample of a study of Ad26.COV2.S vaccination and SARS-CoV-2 variants. The assay was immunoSEQ multiplex PCR, and TCRdb's table has in-frame clones only and misses some. Of 400,000 to 500,000 clones listed, 88% are singletons. The sequencing used peripheral blood, collected in a trial of Ad26.COV2.S vaccine versus placebo. Every receptor here comes from a person between 18 and 60 years old who received the Ad26.COV2.S COVID-19 vaccine or a placebo. Each CDR3 is given with its conserved first and last residue. D genes are given only for firm matches. Size tells how often a clone was seen (once, few, many) or the class of an expanded clone, and some rows leave it out.

TRBV4-3	-	-	TRBJ1-5	13	CASSQEVNQPQHF	TGCGCCAGCAGCCAAGAGGTTAATCAGCCCCAGCATTTT
TRBV11-2	-	-	TRBJ1-3	13	CASSLYQVNTIYF	TGTGCCAGCAGCTTATATCAGGTCAACACCATATATTTT
TRBV9	once	-	TRBJ1-5	13	CASSVGANQPQHF	TGTGCCAGCAGCGTAGGGGCAAATCAGCCCCAGCATTTT
TRBV7-9	-	TRBD2	TRBJ2-1	14	CASSFAGLVTEQFF	TGTGCCAGCAGCTTTGCAGGACTAGTTACTGAGCAGTTCTTC
TRBV28	-	TRBD1	TRBJ1-1	15	CASSPTYGDRIEAFF	TGTGCCAGCAGCCCGACCTATGGGGACAGAATTGAAGCTTTCTTT
TRBV10-3	-	-	TRBJ2-6	16	CAISEMIISGANVLTF	TGTGCCATCAGTGAAATGATAATCTCTGGGGCCAACGTCCTGACTTTC
TRBV27	few	-	TRBJ2-7	15	CASSLAAGVSYEQYF	TGTGCCAGCAGTTTAGCGGCAGGGGTCTCCTACGAGCAGTACTTC
TRBV7-9	-	TRBD1	TRBJ2-5	14	CASSSRDRAETQYF	TGTGCCAGCAGCTCGCGGGACAGGGCGGAGACCCAGTACTTC
TRBV30	-	TRBD1	TRBJ2-5	15	CAWSGTQGVMETQYF	TGTGCCTGGAGTGGAACCCAGGGGGTAATGGAGACCCAGTACTTC
TRBV18	-	-	TRBJ2-7	14	CASSPVVPAYEQYF	TGTGCCAGCTCACCTGTGGTGCCAGCCTACGAGCAGTACTTC
TRBV9	-	TRBD2	TRBJ2-1	15	CASSASGGAYNEQFF	TGTGCCAGCAGCGCGAGCGGGGGGGCTTACAATGAGCAGTTCTTC
TRBV7-2	-	-	TRBJ1-4	14	CASSLRAFNEKLFF	TGTGCCAGCAGCTTACGAGCCTTTAATGAAAAACTGTTTTTT
TRBV7-9	-	TRBD2	TRBJ2-3	19	CASSLGQGLAAPGADTQYF	TGTGCCAGCAGCTTAGGTCAAGGACTAGCGGCCCCGGGAGCAGATACGCAGTATTTT
TRBV9	-	TRBD2	TRBJ2-2	17	CASSATSGGSLTGELFF	TGTGCCAGCAGCGCTACTAGCGGGGGGTCACTCACCGGGGAGCTGTTTTTT
TRBV23-1	-	-	TRBJ1-6	15	CASSLGQNNNSPLHF	TGCGCCAGCAGTCTTGGGCAAAACAACAATTCACCCCTCCACTTT
TRBV7-9	-	-	TRBJ2-5	15	CASSLSGLIKETQYF	TGTGCCAGCAGCTTATCGGGACTCATCAAAGAGACCCAGTACTTC
TRBV2	-	TRBD1	TRBJ1-2	14	CASSPGTGGYGYTF	TGTGCCAGCAGTCCAGGGACAGGGGGCTATGGCTACACCTTC
TRBV7-3	-	TRBD1	TRBJ1-6	16	CASSLTGRGRGSPPHF	TGTGCCAGCAGCTTAACTGGAAGGGGGCGCGGTTCACCCCCCCACTTT
TRBV3-1/TRBV3-2	-	-	TRBJ2-5	15	CASSRPAGAQETQYF	TGTGCCAGCAGCCGCCCGGCGGGCGCCCAAGAGACCCAGTACTTC
TRBV27	-	TRBD2	TRBJ2-1	14	CASSPGLEYNEQFF	TGTGCCAGCAGTCCGGGACTAGAATACAATGAGCAGTTCTTC
TRBV30	-	TRBD1	TRBJ2-7	13	CAWSVQGAGEQYF	TGTGCCTGGAGTGTACAGGGGGCGGGAGAGCAGTACTTC
TRBV6-6	-	TRBD1	TRBJ2-3	16	CASTDRGPGSTDTQYF	TGTGCCAGCACCGACAGGGGGCCAGGGAGCACAGATACGCAGTATTTT
TRBV19	-	-	TRBJ1-1	14	CASSTAQGDTEAFF	TGTGCCAGTAGTACGGCACAAGGGGACACTGAAGCTTTCTTT
TRBV19	once	TRBD2	TRBJ2-2	15	CASRTSGGANGELFF	TGTGCCAGTAGGACTAGCGGGGGGGCCAACGGGGAGCTGTTTTTT
TRBV28	-	-	TRBJ1-6	13	CASSSGFDSPLHF	TGTGCCAGCAGTTCAGGGTTTGATTCACCCCTCCACTTT
TRBV5-4	-	-	TRBJ2-7	13	CASSSTGNYEQYF	TGTGCCAGCAGCAGTACAGGTAACTACGAGCAGTACTTC